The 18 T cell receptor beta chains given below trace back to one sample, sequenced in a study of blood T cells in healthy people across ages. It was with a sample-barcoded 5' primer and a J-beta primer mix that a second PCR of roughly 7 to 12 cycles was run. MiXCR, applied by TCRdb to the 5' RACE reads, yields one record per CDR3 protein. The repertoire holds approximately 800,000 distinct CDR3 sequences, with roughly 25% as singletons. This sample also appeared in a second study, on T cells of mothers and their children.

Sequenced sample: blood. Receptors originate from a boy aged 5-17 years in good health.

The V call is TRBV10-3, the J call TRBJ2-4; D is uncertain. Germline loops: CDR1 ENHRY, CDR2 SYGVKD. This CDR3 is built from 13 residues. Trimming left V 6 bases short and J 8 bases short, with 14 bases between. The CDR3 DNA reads TGTGCCATCAGGACGCGGATCGAGGACATTCAGTACTTC. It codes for CAIRTRIEDIQYF.

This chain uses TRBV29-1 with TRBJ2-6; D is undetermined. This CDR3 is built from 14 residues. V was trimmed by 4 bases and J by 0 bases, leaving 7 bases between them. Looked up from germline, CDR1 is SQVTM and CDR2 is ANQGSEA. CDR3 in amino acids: CSVGGPSGANVLTF. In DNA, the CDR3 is TGCAGCGTTGGTGGGCCCTCTGGGGCCAACGTCCTGACTTTC.

The CDR3 here is CASSLVGGGISYNEQFF. The CDR3 region has the DNA TGTGCCAGCAGTTTAGTTGGCGGGGGAATCTCCTACAATGAGCAGTTCTTC. The rearrangement uses TRBV12-3 or TRBV12-4 and TRBJ2-1; 7 bases are a match to TRBD2. The CDR3 is 17 amino acids. J was trimmed by 0 bases and V by 1 base; bases with no gene match: 6.

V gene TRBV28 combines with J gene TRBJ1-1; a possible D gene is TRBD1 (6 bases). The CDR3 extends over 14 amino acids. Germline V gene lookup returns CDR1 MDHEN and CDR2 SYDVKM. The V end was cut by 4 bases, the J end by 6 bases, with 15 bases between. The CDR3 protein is CASSSSGVGPEAFF. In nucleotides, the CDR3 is TGTGCCAGCAGTTCCTCAGGGGTAGGGCCTGAAGCTTTCTTT.

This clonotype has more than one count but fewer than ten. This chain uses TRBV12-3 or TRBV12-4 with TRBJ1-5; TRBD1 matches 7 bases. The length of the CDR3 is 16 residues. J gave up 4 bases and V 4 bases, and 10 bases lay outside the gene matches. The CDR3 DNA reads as TGTGCCAGCAGTTACCGACCGGGACAGAGTAATCAGCCCCAGCATTTT. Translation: CASSYRPGQSNQPQHF.

CDR3 protein: CASSSTGTGSGYGYTF. The CDR3 DNA reads as TGTGCCAGCAGTTCGACCGGGACAGGGTCAGGTTATGGCTACACCTTC. The chain couples TRBV12-3 or TRBV12-4 to TRBJ1-2; 9 nucleotides match TRBD1. The CDR3 sequence is 16 residues long. Trimming cost V 4 bases and J 5 bases; bases outside gene matches: 11.

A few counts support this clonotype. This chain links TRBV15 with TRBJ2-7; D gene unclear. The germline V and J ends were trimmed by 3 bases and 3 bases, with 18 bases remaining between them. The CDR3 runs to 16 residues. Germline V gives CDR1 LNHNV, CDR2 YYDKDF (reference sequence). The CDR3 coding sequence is TGTGCCACCAGCAGGACACAACACCCTCTAGACTACGAGCAGTACTTC. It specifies CATSRTQHPLDYEQYF.

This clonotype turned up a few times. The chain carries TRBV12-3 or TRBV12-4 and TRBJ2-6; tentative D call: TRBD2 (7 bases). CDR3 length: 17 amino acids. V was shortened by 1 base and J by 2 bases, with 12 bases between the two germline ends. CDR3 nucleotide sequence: TGTGCCAGCAGTTTAGGTCGGGGGGCTGCTGGGGCCAACGTCCTGACTTTC. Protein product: CASSLGRGAAGANVLTF.

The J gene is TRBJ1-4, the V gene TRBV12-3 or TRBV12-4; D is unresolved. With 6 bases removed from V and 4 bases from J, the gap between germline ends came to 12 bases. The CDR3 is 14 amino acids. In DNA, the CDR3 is TGTGCCAGCAGCCCACAGTTGTATAATGAAAAACTGTTTTTT. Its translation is CASSPQLYNEKLFF.

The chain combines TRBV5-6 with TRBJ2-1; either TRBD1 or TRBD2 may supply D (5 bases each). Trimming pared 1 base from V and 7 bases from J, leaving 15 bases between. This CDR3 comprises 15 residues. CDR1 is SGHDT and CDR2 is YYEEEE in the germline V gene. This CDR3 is CASSLPGLRGNEQFF. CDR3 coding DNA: TGTGCCAGCAGCTTGCCGGGGCTCCGCGGGAATGAGCAGTTCTTC.

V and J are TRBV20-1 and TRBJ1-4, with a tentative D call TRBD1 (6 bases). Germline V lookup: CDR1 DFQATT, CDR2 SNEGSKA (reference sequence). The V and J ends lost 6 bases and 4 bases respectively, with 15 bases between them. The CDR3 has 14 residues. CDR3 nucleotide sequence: TGCAGTGCCAACAGGGAACCCGATAATGAAAAACTGTTTTTT. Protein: CSANREPDNEKLFF.

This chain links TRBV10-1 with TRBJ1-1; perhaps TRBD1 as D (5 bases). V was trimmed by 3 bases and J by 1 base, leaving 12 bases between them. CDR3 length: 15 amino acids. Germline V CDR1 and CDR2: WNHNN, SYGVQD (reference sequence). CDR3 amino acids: CASSDHRLTNTEAFF. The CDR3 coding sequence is TGCGCCAGCAGTGATCACAGGTTAACGAACACTGAAGCTTTCTTT.

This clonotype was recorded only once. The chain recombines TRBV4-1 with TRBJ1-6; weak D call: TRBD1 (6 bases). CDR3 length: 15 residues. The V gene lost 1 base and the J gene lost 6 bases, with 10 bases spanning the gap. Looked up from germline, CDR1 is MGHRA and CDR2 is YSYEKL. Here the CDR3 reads CASSQVQDSNSPLHF. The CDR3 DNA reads TGCGCCAGCAGCCAAGTCCAGGACAGTAATTCACCCCTCCACTTT.

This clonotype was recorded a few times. The CDR3 coding sequence is TGCAGTGCGGCTCCGGGACAGGGGGCTGAAAAACTGTTTTTT. Encoded protein: CSAAPGQGAEKLFF. The chain is built from TRBV20-1 and TRBJ1-4; 12 bases match TRBD1. Trimming took 6 bases from V and 7 from J; bases not matched to a gene: 6. This CDR3 spans 14 amino acids. In germline, CDR1 is DFQATT, CDR2 SNEGSKA (reference sequence).

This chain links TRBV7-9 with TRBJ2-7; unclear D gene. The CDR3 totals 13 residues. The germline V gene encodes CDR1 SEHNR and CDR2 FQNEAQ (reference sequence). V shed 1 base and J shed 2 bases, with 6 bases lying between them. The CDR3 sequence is CASSLEVTYEQYF. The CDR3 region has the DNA TGTGCCAGCAGCTTAGAGGTCACCTACGAGCAGTACTTC.

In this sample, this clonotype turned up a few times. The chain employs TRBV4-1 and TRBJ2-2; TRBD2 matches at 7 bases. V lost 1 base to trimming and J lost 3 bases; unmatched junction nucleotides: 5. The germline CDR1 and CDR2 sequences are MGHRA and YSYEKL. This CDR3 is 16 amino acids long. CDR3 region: CASSQVRLADTGELFF. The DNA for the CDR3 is TGCGCCAGCAGCCAAGTTCGGCTAGCGGACACCGGGGAGCTGTTTTTT.

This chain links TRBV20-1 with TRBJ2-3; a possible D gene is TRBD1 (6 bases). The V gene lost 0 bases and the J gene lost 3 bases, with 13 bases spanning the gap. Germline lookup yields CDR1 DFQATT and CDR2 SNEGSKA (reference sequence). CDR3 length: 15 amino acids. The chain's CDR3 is CSARDQGLGTDTQYF. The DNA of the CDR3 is TGCAGTGCTAGAGACCAGGGGCTGGGGACAGATACGCAGTATTTT.

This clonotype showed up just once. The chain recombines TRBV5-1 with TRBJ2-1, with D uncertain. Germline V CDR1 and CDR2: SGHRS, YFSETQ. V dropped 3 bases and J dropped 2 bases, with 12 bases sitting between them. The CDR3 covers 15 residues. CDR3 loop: CASSSSPRPYNEQFF. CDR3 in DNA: TGCGCCAGCAGCTCCAGTCCACGGCCCTACAATGAGCAGTTCTTC.